This T cell receptor beta chain was recorded in a study of CXCR3-negative and CXCR3-positive naive CD8 T cells. The libraries of TRB cDNA were constructed through 5' RACE using UMI labels. No DNA is given; TCRdb re-called the 5' RACE reads and lists each CDR3 protein once. The record lists roughly 100,000 distinct CDR3 sequences, of which the ten most abundant hold roughly 0.38%. The study, taken as a whole, reports: Researchers report that CXCR3-positive naive cells carry more hydrophobic TRB CDR3s than CXCR3-negative naive cells.

There are 15 residues in the CDR3. A remark on this clonotype: Its antigen is undetermined.

This TCR was recovered from a human donor in good health. Some clones in this sample may be carry-over from other donors' samples. This sequence joins TRBV12-3 or TRBV12-4 and TRBJ2-5; TCRdb gives TRBD1 as the D gene, but with no DNA this cannot be confirmed. The specimen was naive CXCR3+ CD8+ T cells from blood. Subset specified: CD45RO-CCR7+CD27+CD95- naive CD8+ T cells expressing CXCR3 (TNR3+). The chain's CDR3 is CASRGNQGEVETQYF.